The rows below give T cell receptor beta chains drawn from one sample of a study of ipilimumab plus nivolumab after autologous stem cell transplantation. Repertoires were generated with immunoSEQ multiplex PCR, while TCRdb's copy carries only in-frame clones and drops some. This repertoire shows around 19,000 clones, around 85% found once; its top ten account for roughly 7.5%. The source was PBMCs, collected in a trial of ipilimumab plus nivolumab as post-transplant consolidation. The source is a male donor with diffuse large B-cell lymphoma. Each CDR3 is given with its conserved first and last residue. The D gene is left open where the match is weak. Clone size appears in some rows only: once, few, many, or a class for an expanded clone.

TRBJ2-7 TRBV6-5 - medium-sized CASNTGSSYEQYF TGTGCCAGCAATACTGGCAGCTCCTACGAGCAGTACTTC
TRBJ2-5 TRBV11-2 TRBD1 few CASSSWTGAQETQYF TGTGCCAGCAGCTCGTGGACAGGGGCCCAAGAGACCCAGTACTTC
TRBJ2-1 TRBV11-2 TRBD2 few CASRPLLSGGDNEQFF TGTGCCAGCAGACCCCTCTTGAGCGGGGGAGACAATGAGCAGTTCTTC
TRBJ1-5 TRBV11-2 - - CASSADLWSGQPQHF TGTGCCAGCAGCGCCGACCTGTGGAGCGGGCAGCCCCAGCATTTT
TRBJ1-2 TRBV5-6 TRBD1 - CASSSGQNYGYTF TGTGCCAGCAGCTCGGGACAGAACTATGGCTACACCTTC
TRBJ2-1 TRBV21-1 - - CASSKGGGRRQFF TGTGCCAGCAGCAAAGGGGGCGGACGCCGCCAGTTCTTC
TRBJ2-3 TRBV6-5 TRBD1 few CASSYQDRGADTQYF TGTGCCAGCAGTTACCAGGACAGGGGGGCAGATACGCAGTATTTT
TRBJ2-5 TRBV6-1 TRBD1 - CASRRQGAETQYF TGTGCCAGCAGAAGACAGGGAGCCGAGACCCAGTACTTC
TRBJ2-1 TRBV12-5 TRBD2 - CASALERGQYNEQFF TGTGCTAGTGCCTTGGAGCGGGGGCAATACAATGAGCAGTTCTTC
TRBJ2-7 TRBV12-5 - - CASGLGNYEQYF TGTGCTAGTGGTTTGGGTAACTACGAGCAGTACTTC
TRBJ2-7 TRBV9 - - CASSGAGEQYF TGTGCCAGCAGTGGGGCTGGCGAGCAGTACTTC
TRBJ2-1 TRBV29-1 - - CSASPPGRRGEQFF TGCAGCGCCTCCCCTCCGGGACGGAGAGGTGAGCAGTTCTTC
TRBJ1-4 TRBV28 - - CASSQTGSANEKLFF TGTGCCAGCAGCCAGACAGGCTCGGCTAATGAAAAACTGTTTTTT
TRBJ1-1 TRBV11-2 TRBD1 - CASSLVGQGSTEAFF TGTGCCAGCAGCTTAGTGGGACAGGGGAGCACTGAAGCTTTCTTT
TRBJ1-4 TRBV10-3 - - CAISGGSNEKLFF TGTGCCATCAGTGGGGGATCAAATGAAAAACTGTTTTTT
TRBJ2-2 TRBV6-5 - few CASFGQYTGELFF TGTGCCAGCTTTGGACAGTACACCGGGGAGCTGTTTTTT
TRBJ1-1 TRBV1 - - CTSSQEWLGGEGPFTEAFF TGCACCAGCAGCCAAGAATGGCTAGGGGGGGAGGGGCCCTTCACTGAAGCTTTCTTT
TRBJ1-4 TRBV28 - - CASSGGTEKLFF TGTGCCAGCAGTGGAGGGACAGAAAAACTGTTTTTT
TRBJ2-3 TRBV6-1 - - CASSDLGRTDTQYF TGTGCCAGCAGTGATTTAGGCCGCACAGATACGCAGTATTTT
TRBJ2-7 TRBV7-3 - - CASSPRPDYEQYF TGTGCCAGCAGCCCACGCCCGGACTACGAGCAGTACTTC
TRBJ1-4 TRBV7-2 - once CASSSGEITNEKLFF TGTGCCAGCAGCTCGGGGGAAATCACTAATGAAAAACTGTTTTTT
TRBJ2-5 TRBV27 TRBD2 - CASAPGAGGQETQYF TGTGCCAGCGCACCCGGAGCGGGGGGCCAAGAGACCCAGTACTTC
TRBJ1-4 TRBV4-3 - - CASSHYSEDSFNEKLFF TGCGCCAGCAGCCACTACTCCGAGGACAGCTTTAATGAAAAACTGTTTTTT
TRBJ1-1 TRBV19 TRBD1 - CASSIYPRGRDTEAFF TGTGCCAGTAGTATATATCCCAGGGGGCGCGACACTGAAGCTTTCTTT
TRBJ1-3 TRBV30 - - CAWSPRREPGNTIYF TGTGCCTGGAGTCCTCGAAGGGAACCTGGAAACACCATATATTTT
TRBJ1-2 TRBV5-4 - - CASSSVGGAVGYTF TGTGCCAGCAGCTCCGTAGGGGGGGCCGTAGGCTACACCTTC
TRBJ2-7 TRBV5-1 - - CASSPAQGWYEQYF TGCGCCAGCAGCCCGGCACAGGGATGGTACGAGCAGTACTTC
TRBJ2-1 TRBV7-2 - once CASSQGSGVYNEQFF TGTGCCAGCAGCCAGGGCTCGGGGGTCTACAATGAGCAGTTCTTC
TRBJ2-1 TRBV19 TRBD1 - CASSAGTVLYNEQFF TGTGCCAGTAGCGCCGGGACAGTCCTTTACAATGAGCAGTTCTTC
TRBJ1-3 TRBV9 - - CASSGPEGTIYF TGTGCCAGCAGCGGCCCTGAGGGCACCATATATTTT
TRBJ2-7 TRBV27 TRBD1 - CASSTAGTESYEQYF TGTGCCAGCAGCACCGCCGGGACAGAGTCCTACGAGCAGTACTTC
TRBJ2-1 TRBV2 TRBD2 - CASKQSGGAGEQFF TGTGCCAGCAAACAAAGCGGGGGGGCCGGTGAGCAGTTCTTC
TRBJ1-6 TRBV18 TRBD1 - CASSRDRVNSPLHF TGTGCCAGCTCCCGAGACAGGGTGAATTCACCCCTCCACTTT
TRBJ2-2 TRBV27 TRBD1 - CASSLFGQGVQEDTGELFF TGTGCCAGCAGTTTGTTCGGACAGGGAGTCCAGGAGGACACCGGGGAGCTGTTTTTT
TRBJ2-7 TRBV19 - - CASSMIGSYEQYF TGTGCCAGTAGTATGATTGGGTCCTACGAGCAGTACTTC
TRBJ2-6 TRBV5-1 - - CASSLVGQPSGANVLTF TGCGCCAGCAGCTTAGTCGGCCAGCCCTCTGGGGCCAACGTCCTGACTTTC
TRBJ2-5 TRBV7-9 - once CASVSRAQETQYF TGTGCCAGCGTTAGCCGAGCCCAAGAGACCCAGTACTTC
TRBJ2-7 TRBV6-6 - - CASSPGGQSYEQYF TGTGCCAGCAGCCCCGGGGGACAGTCCTACGAGCAGTACTTC
TRBJ2-5 TRBV7-6 - - CASSLARETQYF TGTGCCAGCAGCTTAGCGCGGGAGACCCAGTACTTC
TRBJ2-3 TRBV9 TRBD1 once CASSPLSGTGTDTQYF TGTGCCAGCAGCCCCCTGTCCGGGACAGGTACAGATACGCAGTATTTT
TRBJ1-4 TRBV6-1 - - CASRRTPYEKLFF TGTGCCAGCAGACGGACTCCGTATGAAAAACTGTTTTTT
TRBJ2-1 TRBV2 - - CARGAGPNEQFF TGTGCCAGGGGGGCCGGGCCGAATGAGCAGTTCTTC
TRBJ1-6 TRBV9 - - CASSVTGENSPLHF TGTGCCAGCAGCGTGACAGGCGAGAATTCACCCCTCCACTTT
TRBJ2-1 TRBV18 - few CASQLRGLDNEQFF TGTGCCAGCCAATTGAGGGGTTTAGACAATGAGCAGTTCTTC
TRBJ2-5 TRBV9 - - CASSPGRRSTDETQYF TGTGCCAGCAGCCCGGGGAGAAGGTCAACGGATGAGACCCAGTACTTC
TRBJ1-4 TRBV25-1 TRBD1 - CASGTGYNEKLFF TGTGCCAGCGGGACAGGCTATAATGAAAAACTGTTTTTT
TRBJ1-2 TRBV6-5 - - CASSYSSTNYGYTF TGTGCCAGCAGTTACTCATCCACAAACTATGGCTACACCTTC
TRBJ1-2 TRBV19 - - CASSSVDTQAGGYTF TGTGCCAGTAGTTCCGTCGACACCCAGGCGGGGGGCTACACCTTC
TRBJ2-3 TRBV13 - medium-sized CASSFMAGTDYTDTQYF TGTGCCAGCAGCTTCATGGCCGGGACCGACTACACAGATACGCAGTATTTT
TRBJ2-3 TRBV7-2 TRBD2 - CASSPGLAGATDTQYF TGTGCCAGCAGCCCAGGACTAGCGGGGGCCACAGATACGCAGTATTTT
TRBJ2-5 TRBV5-4 - - CASRNSGKDETQYF TGTGCCAGCAGAAATTCCGGGAAAGATGAGACCCAGTACTTC
TRBJ1-1 TRBV5-1 - - CASSLAQTMNTEAFF TGCGCCAGCAGCTTGGCTCAGACCATGAACACTGAAGCTTTCTTT
TRBJ1-2 TRBV7-2 - - CASSVSTNYGYTF TGTGCCAGCAGTGTAAGCACTAACTATGGCTACACCTTC
TRBJ1-5 TRBV4-1 TRBD1 - CASSQDPGQGSQPQHF TGCGCCAGCAGCCAAGACCCCGGACAGGGAAGTCAGCCCCAGCATTTT
TRBJ2-2 TRBV4-3 - - CASSQAGGLNTGELFF TGCGCCAGCAGCCAAGCTGGGGGCCTGAACACCGGGGAGCTGTTTTTT